These 23 T cell receptor beta chains came from one sample sequenced in a study of OX40 agonist ivuxolimab in advanced cancers. Clones were read by immunoSEQ multiplex PCR, and TCRdb kept only the in-frame ones, dropping some. Of some 90,000 clones listed, approximately 87% were seen once; the top ten hold about 4.5%. Sequencing used CD4+ or CD8+ T cells sorted from blood, obtained in a trial of the OX40 agonist ivuxolimab. These receptor sequences come from an adult with an advanced solid tumor such as melanoma, head and neck, liver or kidney cancer.

This chain links TRBV18 with TRBJ1-3; the match to TRBD1 covers 7 bases. Germline V gene lookup returns CDR1 KGHSH and CDR2 LQKENI. The J segment lost 0 bases and the V segment lost 6 bases, leaving 5 bases of the junction unmatched. The CDR3 runs 15 residues. The CDR3: CASSRQGHSGNTIYF. DNA of the CDR3: TGTGCCAGCTCCAGACAGGGCCACTCTGGAAACACCATATATTTT. The entire variable domain, with the rest obtained from reference TRBV18 and TRBJ1-3, is as follows: NAGVMQNPRHLVRRRGQEARLRCSPMKGHSHVYWYRQLPEEGLKFMVYLQKENIIDESGMPKERFSAEFPKEGPSILRIQQVVRGDSAAYFCASSRQGHSGNTIYFGEGSWLTVV.

The rearrangement uses TRBV11-3 and TRBJ2-2, with 12 positions matching TRBD1. The germline CDR1 and CDR2 sequences are SGHNT and YENEEA. The CDR3 runs to 15 residues. V lost 5 bases and J lost 7; bases outside the gene matches: 5. The CDR3 loop reads CASSTGQGAVGELFF. The DNA of the CDR3 is TGTGCCAGCAGCACGGGACAGGGGGCTGTCGGGGAGCTGTTTTTT.

This clone was detected only once. The CDR3 sequence: CASSLSLGVAGTSTDTQYF. For the CDR3, the DNA is TGTGCCAGCAGTTTATCCCTGGGGGTAGCGGGTACAAGCACAGATACGCAGTATTTT. The chain combines TRBV27 with TRBJ2-3; 7 bases agree with TRBD2. Germline V CDR1 and CDR2: MNHEY, SMNVEV (reference sequence). V was pared by 0 bases and J by 0 bases, with 12 bases of the junction left unmatched. The CDR3 loop spans 19 amino acids.

The V and J genes are TRBV18 and TRBJ2-2, with TRBD1 matching 10 bases. This CDR3 region has 17 residues. From germline, CDR1 is KGHSH and CDR2 LQKENI. Germline trimming cut 4 bases from V and 4 bases from J; bases unmatched to any gene: 9. Here the CDR3 reads CASSRIRDRGGTGELFF. In nucleotides, the CDR3 is TGTGCCAGCTCACGGATCCGGGACAGGGGTGGCACCGGGGAGCTGTTTTTT.

This chain links TRBV5-4 with TRBJ1-1; 7 nucleotides align to TRBD1. The CDR3 consists of 14 residues. The V gene end was trimmed by 4 bases and the J gene end by 1 base; junction bases not matched to a gene: 4. Germline loops: CDR1 SGHNT, CDR2 YYREEE (reference sequence). As DNA, the CDR3 is TGTGCCAGCAGCCTACAGGGGCAGAACACTGAAGCTTTCTTT. It yields the protein CASSLQGQNTEAFF.

This chain joins TRBV7-6 and TRBJ1-2; D is perhaps TRBD1 (6 bases). Germline values: CDR1 SGHVS, CDR2 FNYEAQ. V lost 3 bases and J lost 10, with 15 bases in between. CDR3 length: 13 amino acids. The CDR3 DNA is TGTGCCAGCAGCTTGGCAGGGGCTCCTTACTACACCTTC. This codes for CASSLAGAPYYTF. Looking up the rest from reference TRBV7-6 and TRBJ1-2 gives the full variable domain: GAGVSQSPRYKVTKRGQDVALRCDPISGHVSLYWYRQALGQGPEFLTYFNYEAQQDKSGLPNDRFSAERPEGSISTLTIQRTEQRDSAMYRCASSLAGAPYYTFGSGTRLTVV.

The CDR3 is CASSLEGAGEQYF. DNA of the CDR3: TGCGCCAGCAGCTTGGAGGGCGCGGGAGAGCAGTACTTC. V usage is TRBV5-1 and J usage is TRBJ2-7; D is possibly TRBD2 (6 bases). Germline V gene data show CDR1 as SGHRS and CDR2 as YFSETQ. V was shortened by 0 bases and J by 7 bases, with 11 bases between the two germline ends. The CDR3 consists of 13 residues.

The chain carries TRBV2 and TRBJ1-5; D uncertain. CDR3 length: 15 amino acids. Germline-derived CDR1 and CDR2 are SNHLY and FYNNEI. Deletions cut 0 bases from V and 0 bases from J, with 6 bases between. The CDR3 here is CASSEASYSNQPQHF. Written as DNA, the CDR3 is TGTGCCAGCAGTGAAGCGTCTTATAGCAATCAGCCCCAGCATTTT. Drawing the rest from reference TRBV2 and TRBJ1-5, the complete variable domain is EPEVTQTPSHQVTQMGQEVILRCVPISNHLYFYWYRQILGQKVEFLVSFYNNEISEKSEIFDDQFSVERPDGSNFTLKIRSTKLEDSAMYFCASSEASYSNQPQHFGDGTRLSIL.

This chain joins TRBV7-2 and TRBJ2-1, with 10 bases fitting TRBD2. CDR1 is SGHTA, CDR2 FQGNSA, per germline. The CDR3 has 18 amino acids. After removal of 5 bases from V and 6 bases from J, the junction contained 16 bases not matched to a gene. In DNA, the CDR3 is TGTGCCAGCAGCCCAGATGGGACTAGCGTCGGAGAGGTCAATGAGCAGTTCTTC. This encodes CASSPDGTSVGEVNEQFF.

This clone was seen only a few times. The chain is built from TRBV2 and TRBJ2-6; D not resolved. Trimming shortened V by 5 bases and J by 3 bases, and 2 bases separated the two germline ends. Per the germline V gene, CDR1 is SNHLY and CDR2 is FYNNEI. The length of the CDR3 is 12 residues. CDR3 DNA sequence: TGTGCCAGCAGTCGTGGGGCCAACGTCCTGACTTTC. Encoded protein: CASSRGANVLTF.

The chain combines TRBV30 with TRBJ1-1; D unresolved. V lost 3 bases and J 3 bases, leaving 14 bases between the germline ends. Germline V gene data show CDR1 as GTSNPN and CDR2 as SVGIG (reference sequence). The CDR3 totals 14 residues. CDR3: CAWSLTREDTEAFF. The CDR3 nucleotides read TGTGCCTGGAGCCTTACGCGGGAGGACACTGAAGCTTTCTTT. Complete variable domain (other parts from reference TRBV30 and TRBJ1-1): SQTIHQWPATLVQPVGSPLSLECTVEGTSNPNLYWYRQAAGRGLQLLFYSVGIGQISSEVPQNLSASRPQDRQFILSSKKLLLSDSGFYLCAWSLTREDTEAFFGQGTRLTVV.

J is TRBJ1-6 and V is TRBV9; no firm D call. The germline gives CDR1 SGDLS, CDR2 YYNGEE. The CDR3 runs to 14 residues. V was cut by 6 bases and J by 4 bases, with 11 bases left in between. The CDR3 is CASTPGSYNSPLHF. The CDR3 nucleotides read TGTGCCAGCACCCCCGGGTCATATAATTCACCCCTCCACTTT.

This chain links TRBV11-3 with TRBJ2-1, with D maybe TRBD1 (6 bases). The CDR3 has 18 amino acids. Looked up from germline, CDR1 is SGHNT and CDR2 is YENEEA. The V and J ends lost 5 bases and 5 bases respectively, with 25 bases between them. The CDR3 sequence: CASSLTGFMRETNNEQFF. CDR3 sequence (DNA): TGTGCCAGCAGCCTAACAGGGTTTATGAGGGAGACGAACAATGAGCAGTTCTTC.

This clone was counted at least ten times. This chain joins TRBV28 and TRBJ1-3; D is uncertain. V lost 5 bases and J 0 bases, leaving 17 bases between the germline ends. This CDR3 spans 17 amino acids. Germline V gene data show CDR1 as MDHEN and CDR2 as SYDVKM. CDR3 loop: CASSNVLSGYSGNTIYF. Here the CDR3 DNA reads TGTGCCAGCAGTAACGTCCTCTCCGGGTACTCTGGAAACACCATATATTTT.

The J gene is TRBJ1-1, the V gene TRBV9; maybe TRBD1 (5 bases). Per germline, CDR1 SGDLS and CDR2 YYNGEE. Trimming took 0 bases from V and 6 from J, leaving 15 bases between them. This CDR3 has 15 amino acids. CDR3: CASSVGSRVGAEAFF. CDR3 nucleotides: TGTGCCAGCAGCGTAGGAAGCAGAGTGGGGGCTGAAGCTTTCTTT.

This chain connects TRBV6-1 to TRBJ2-7, with 7 bases identical to TRBD2. The length of the CDR3 is 15 residues. The V gene end was trimmed by 2 bases and the J gene end by 3 bases; junction bases not matched to a gene: 7. Germline values: CDR1 MNHNS, CDR2 SASEGT. The CDR3 spells CASSENRGSHYEQYF. CDR3 DNA sequence: TGTGCCAGCAGTGAAAATCGCGGGAGCCACTACGAGCAGTACTTC.

The J gene is TRBJ1-3, the V gene TRBV30; perhaps TRBD1 as D (6 bases). The CDR3 runs 15 residues. Per the germline V gene, CDR1 is GTSNPN and CDR2 is SVGIG (reference sequence). V was shortened by 4 bases and J by 2 bases, with 15 bases between the two germline ends. CDR3 protein: CAWTPRQVAGNTIYF. CDR3 DNA sequence: TGTGCCTGGACCCCCAGACAGGTCGCTGGAAACACCATATATTTT.

The chain carries TRBV5-1 and TRBJ2-1, with D uncertain. Germline-derived CDR1 and CDR2 are SGHRS and YFSETQ. The V gene lost 4 bases and the J gene lost 0 bases, with 14 bases spanning the gap. The CDR3 contains 16 residues. CDR3 bases: TGCGCCAGCAGCAGCGCAGGATCGAGCTCCTACAATGAGCAGTTCTTC. The encoded protein is CASSSAGSSSYNEQFF.

The gene calls are TRBV2 and TRBJ1-6; TRBD1 matches 10 bases. V lost 8 bases, J lost 10 bases, and 8 bases stayed unmatched. Germline CDR1 and CDR2: SNHLY and FYNNEI. The CDR3 has 14 residues. DNA for the CDR3: TGTGCCAGCGTTACGGGACAGGGGCAGTCACCCCTCCACTTT. Residues: CASVTGQGQSPLHF.

This clone has just one count. The gene calls are TRBV7-2 and TRBJ1-3; D possibly corresponds to TRBD1 (6 bases). With 2 bases removed from V and 0 bases from J, the gap between germline ends came to 8 bases. Germline values: CDR1 SGHTA, CDR2 FQGNSA. The length of the CDR3 is 15 residues. The CDR3 nucleotides are TGTGCCAGCAGCTTATGGACAGCCTCTGGAAACACCATATATTTT. As protein: CASSLWTASGNTIYF.

The genes are TRBV5-1 and TRBJ1-1, with 7 bases fitting TRBD1. CDR3 length: 15 amino acids. V shed 5 bases and J 1 base; nucleotides not matched to a gene: 8. The germline V gene has CDR1 SGHRS and CDR2 YFSETQ. As DNA, the CDR3 is TGCGCCAGCAGATTACTCAGGGACAGGAACACTGAAGCTTTCTTT. This encodes CASRLLRDRNTEAFF. The full variable domain, completed using reference TRBV5-1 and TRBJ1-1, is KAGVTQTPRYLIKTRGQQVTLSCSPISGHRSVSWYQQTPGQGLQFLFEYFSETQRNKGNFPGRFSGRQFSNSRSEMNVSTLELGDSALYLCASRLLRDRNTEAFFGQGTRLTVV.

V is TRBV28 and J is TRBJ2-7; 9 bases match TRBD1. V shed 10 bases, J shed 4 bases, and the junction held 5 bases outside the gene matches. The germline V gene has CDR1 MDHEN and CDR2 SYDVKM. The CDR3 is 12 residues long. The DNA for the CDR3 is TGTGCCACCCGGACAGGGGTTTACGAGCAGTACTTC. Its translation: CATRTGVYEQYF.

This clone has only a few counts. The chain employs TRBV11-2 and TRBJ2-7; TRBD1 agrees at 9 bases. CDR3 length: 13 residues. CDR1 and CDR2 (germline): SGHAT, FQNNGV. Germline trimming cut 8 bases from V and 3 bases from J; bases unmatched to any gene: 5. The CDR3 is CASFTGGIYEQYF. As DNA, the CDR3 is TGTGCCAGCTTCACAGGGGGCATCTACGAGCAGTACTTC.